This T cell receptor (beta chain) was observed in a study of T cell clonality in common variable immunodeficiency. This clone was picked up many times. Sequencing ends 3 residues short of the CDR3 end; the germline J gene provides the rest. The junction had 5 bases not matched to a gene; V was cut back by 7 bases and J by 4 bases. Germline lookup yields CDR1 SQVTM and CDR2 ANQGSEA. There are 12 residues in the CDR3. The table came from immunoSEQ multiplex PCR; TCRdb's copy has only in-frame clones and leaves some out. Recorded here are around 42,000 clones, none singletons. Sequencing used peripheral blood mononuclear cells. This clonotype originated in a person between 18 and 75 years old in good health. The chain has TRBV29-1 and TRBJ1-1, with 8 bases aligning to TRBD1. CDR3 DNA, as far as it was read: TGCAGCGATCGGACAGGGCGCACTGAA. As protein: CSDRTGRTE. The complete CDR3 sequence is CSDRTGRTEAFF.